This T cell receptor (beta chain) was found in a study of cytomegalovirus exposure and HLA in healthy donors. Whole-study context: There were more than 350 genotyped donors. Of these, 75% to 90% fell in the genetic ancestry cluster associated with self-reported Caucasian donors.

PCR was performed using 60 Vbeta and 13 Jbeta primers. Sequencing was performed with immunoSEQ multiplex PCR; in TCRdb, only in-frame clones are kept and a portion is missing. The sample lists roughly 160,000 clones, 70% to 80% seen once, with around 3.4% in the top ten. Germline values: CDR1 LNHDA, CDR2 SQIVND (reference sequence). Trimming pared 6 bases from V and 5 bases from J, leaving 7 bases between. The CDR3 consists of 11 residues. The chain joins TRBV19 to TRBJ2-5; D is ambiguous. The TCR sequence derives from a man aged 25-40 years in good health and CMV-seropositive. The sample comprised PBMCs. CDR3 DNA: TGTGCCAGTAGCCTCGGGGAGACCCAGTACTTC. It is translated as CASSLGETQYF.